Listed here are 32 T cell receptor beta chains from one sample, sequenced in a study of Ad26.COV2.S vaccination and SARS-CoV-2 variants. Documented treatment: 19 received Ad26.COV2.S at low or high dose, single or two shots; 5 received placebo; per-sample allocation not given. Specimen acquisition occurred on day 63 following the initial vaccine or placebo injection. Assay used: immunoSEQ multiplex PCR; TCRdb lists only in-frame clones, some missing. The sample has about 320,000 clones; just over 85% are singletons. Sequencing used peripheral blood, obtained in a trial of Ad26.COV2.S vaccine versus placebo. These receptors all come from a person aged 18-65 years who received the Ad26.COV2.S COVID-19 vaccine or a placebo.

V is TRBV10-2 and J is TRBJ2-3, with 7 bases identical to TRBD2. Germline values: CDR1 WSHSY, CDR2 SAAADI. The V segment lost 0 bases and the J segment 2 bases; nucleotides outside the gene matches: 2. CDR3 length: 15 amino acids. CDR3 DNA sequence: TGCGCCAGCAGTGAGTCGGGACTAACCACAGATACGCAGTATTTT. Amino acids: CASSESGLTTDTQYF.

The sample holds a few counts of this clone. This chain joins TRBV7-8 and TRBJ1-2; 11 bases are shared with TRBD1. The V gene's germline CDR1 is SGHVS and CDR2 FQNEAQ. CDR3 size: 18 residues. V dropped 1 base and J dropped 0; count of bases not matched to a gene: 7. The CDR3 loop reads CASSLVIRDRGSNYGYTF. CDR3 DNA: TGTGCCAGCAGCTTAGTTATTCGGGACAGGGGGTCTAACTATGGCTACACCTTC.

The chain uses TRBV4-1 and TRBJ1-6, with D maybe TRBD1 (5 bases). This CDR3 contains 16 residues. Germline V gives CDR1 MGHRA, CDR2 YSYEKL. The V end lost 6 bases, the J end lost 11 bases, and 23 bases lay between the germline ends. CDR3 coding DNA: TGCGCCAGCAGACTAGAGACGGGGACGACGTATGCACCCCTCCACTTT. Translated: CASRLETGTTYAPLHF.

J is TRBJ2-2 and V is TRBV3-1 (or the pseudogene TRBV3-2); D unresolved. The CDR3 is made up of 15 amino acids. The V gene lost 0 bases and the J gene lost 6 bases, with 11 bases spanning the gap. The germline CDR1 and CDR2 sequences are LGHDT and YNNKEL (reference sequence). The CDR3, as DNA: TGTGCCAGCAGCCAAGATCAATGGTGGGCCGGGGAGCTGTTTTTT. It yields the protein CASSQDQWWAGELFF.

V gene TRBV7-8 combines with J gene TRBJ2-3; the D is unclear. V gave up 8 bases and J gave up 2 bases, with 26 bases separating them. Germline CDR1 and CDR2: SGHVS and FQNEAQ. The CDR3 sequence is 18 residues long. The CDR3 sequence: CASGRSRSRIGNTDTQYF. The DNA for the CDR3 is TGTGCCAGCGGCCGAAGCCGGTCCCGGATTGGCAACACAGATACGCAGTATTTT.

The chain recombines TRBV2 with TRBJ2-3; TRBD1 might be the D (5 bases). The CDR3 loop spans 13 amino acids. CDR1 and CDR2 from the germline V gene are SNHLY and FYNNEI. The V end lost 5 bases, the J end lost 3 bases, and 9 bases lay between the germline ends. CDR3 region: CASSTGLTDTQYF. For the CDR3, the DNA is TGTGCCAGCAGTACAGGTTTAACAGATACGCAGTATTTT.

The J gene is TRBJ1-4, the V gene TRBV20-1, with D perhaps TRBD1 (5 bases). The germline CDR1 and CDR2 sequences are DFQATT and SNEGSKA (reference sequence). This CDR3 is 11 amino acids long. The ends were cut back, 3 bases at V and 11 bases at J, with 10 bases in the middle. CDR3 in amino acids: CSASIGGKLFF. The CDR3, as DNA: TGCAGTGCTAGTATCGGGGGGAAACTGTTTTTT.

The chain recombines TRBV7-2 with TRBJ2-5, with TRBD2 matching over 10 bases. This CDR3 has 18 amino acids. The V gene end was trimmed by 1 base and the J gene end by 0 bases; junction bases not matched to a gene: 8. CDR1 is SGHTA, CDR2 FQGNSA, per germline. The CDR3 region is CASSLVGPLAGDQETQYF. In DNA form, the CDR3 reads TGTGCCAGCAGCTTAGTAGGGCCCCTAGCGGGGGACCAAGAGACCCAGTACTTC.

The chain combines TRBV4-1 with TRBJ1-2; tentatively, D is TRBD1 (5 bases). Germline loops: CDR1 MGHRA, CDR2 YSYEKL. The length of the CDR3 is 16 residues. The V end lost 0 bases, the J end lost 0 bases, and 11 bases lay between the germline ends. Here the CDR3 reads CASSQDSTEPNYGYTF. The CDR3 region has the DNA TGCGCCAGCAGCCAAGACTCGACAGAACCTAACTATGGCTACACCTTC.

The chain links TRBV9 to TRBJ1-1; 7 nucleotides agree with TRBD1. This CDR3 has 14 amino acids. Trimming took 4 bases from V and 11 from J; bases not matched to a gene: 14. The germline CDR1 and CDR2 sequences are SGDLS and YYNGEE. Here the CDR3 DNA reads TGTGCCAGCAGCCCTGAGGGCAGGGGGGGGTCGGCTTTCTTT. This gives the protein CASSPEGRGGSAFF.

This chain connects TRBV6-2 or TRBV6-3 to TRBJ1-1, with no clear D. V was clipped by 0 bases and J by 3 bases, with 20 bases between them. The CDR3 is 18 amino acids. CDR1 and CDR2 from the germline V gene are MNHEY and SVGEGT. CDR3 sequence reads: CASSYSIWGQARHTEAFF. CDR3 in DNA: TGTGCCAGCAGTTACTCGATCTGGGGTCAAGCTAGACACACTGAAGCTTTCTTT.

This clone occurred once. This chain links TRBV11-3 with TRBJ2-2; TRBD1 is a possible D gene (6 bases). The V end lost 0 bases, the J end lost 5 bases, and 10 bases lay between the germline ends. The CDR3 loop spans 15 amino acids. Germline V gene lookup returns CDR1 SGHNT and CDR2 YENEEA. The CDR3: CASSLDAGATGELFF. The CDR3 DNA sequence: TGTGCCAGCAGCTTAGATGCAGGGGCGACCGGGGAGCTGTTTTTT.

The chain employs TRBV18 and TRBJ1-1; D perhaps matches TRBD1 (6 bases). Trimming cost V 6 bases and J 8 bases, with 22 bases left between them. CDR1 KGHSH and CDR2 LQKENI come from the germline V gene. The CDR3 sequence is 15 residues long. In DNA, the CDR3 is TGTGCCAGCTCCCCTCAACGAACCGGGACACAGGAAGCTTTCTTT. Translation gives CASSPQRTGTQEAFF.

V and J are TRBV28 and TRBJ2-2; 7 bases are a match to TRBD1. Germline V gene data show CDR1 as MDHEN and CDR2 as SYDVKM. The CDR3 runs 15 residues. With V trimmed by 6 bases and J by 0 bases, 4 bases remained unmatched. The CDR3 bases are TGTGCCAGCAGAATAGGGGGCTCGAACACCGGGGAGCTGTTTTTT. Residues: CASRIGGSNTGELFF.

This chain connects TRBV7-8 to TRBJ1-1; D may be TRBD1 (5 bases). The CDR3 length is 16 residues. Germline-derived CDR1 and CDR2 are SGHVS and FQNEAQ. Trimming took off 5 bases at V and 0 bases at J, with 16 bases between the two ends. The CDR3 DNA reads TGTGCCAGCAGCCGAGAACCAGGGAACTTGAACACTGAAGCTTTCTTT. Residues: CASSREPGNLNTEAFF.

This clone was seen a handful of times. The CDR3 protein is CASSYNRYPEQFF. Here the CDR3 DNA reads TGTGCCAGCAGTTACAATCGGTACCCTGAGCAGTTCTTC. The chain employs TRBV6-2 or TRBV6-3 and TRBJ2-1; D call uncertain. V was trimmed by 2 bases and J by 9 bases, leaving 11 bases between them. Per germline, CDR1 MNHEY and CDR2 SVGEGT. This CDR3 region has 13 residues.

This clone was detected only once. The chain links TRBV6-5 to TRBJ1-2; D unresolved. V lost 4 bases to trimming and J lost 8 bases, with 11 bases between them. The CDR3 has 12 amino acids. Germline-derived CDR1 and CDR2 are MNHEY and SVGAGI. The CDR3 is CASSSPAGGYTF. The CDR3 DNA reads TGTGCCAGCAGTTCTCCAGCCGGAGGCTACACCTTC.

The chain links TRBV5-1 to TRBJ1-1, with 7 bases matching TRBD1. The germline gives CDR1 SGHRS, CDR2 YFSETQ. The CDR3 is made up of 16 amino acids. V lost 0 bases, J lost 0 bases, and 5 bases stayed unmatched. The chain's CDR3 is CASSLAQGLMNTEAFF. Written as DNA, the CDR3 is TGCGCCAGCAGCTTGGCACAGGGGCTCATGAACACTGAAGCTTTCTTT.

CDR3 bases: TGTGCCACCAGCAGAGGTCCTATGAACACTGAAGCTTTCTTT. Encoded protein: CATSRGPMNTEAFF. The V call is TRBV15, the J call TRBJ1-1; D unclear. V shed 1 base and J shed 0 bases, with 6 bases lying between them. The CDR3 totals 14 residues. CDR1 is LNHNV and CDR2 is YYDKDF in the germline V gene (reference sequence).

This chain links TRBV27 with TRBJ2-7; D gene unclear. This CDR3 is 14 amino acids long. V lost 2 bases to trimming and J lost 6 bases, with 14 bases between them. The germline V gene has CDR1 MNHEY and CDR2 SMNVEV (reference sequence). CDR3 DNA: TGTGCCAGCAGTTTAATCAGTAGGGCTGGCGAGCAGTACTTC. Translation gives CASSLISRAGEQYF.

V and J are TRBV19 and TRBJ2-7, with a weak D call TRBD2 (5 bases). The length of the CDR3 is 14 residues. Germline CDR1 and CDR2: LNHDA and SQIVND (reference sequence). V lost 4 bases and J lost 1, with 11 bases in between. The CDR3 reads CASSKGSLSYEQYF. The CDR3 bases are TGTGCCAGTAGTAAAGGGAGTCTATCCTACGAGCAGTACTTC.

This sequence joins TRBV7-9 and TRBJ2-3, with unresolved D. This CDR3 region has 14 residues. Trimming shortened V by 4 bases and J by 2 bases, and 10 bases separated the two germline ends. Germline V gene lookup returns CDR1 SEHNR and CDR2 FQNEAQ (reference sequence). The CDR3 is CASSSPGLTDTQYF. In DNA form, the CDR3 reads TGTGCCAGCAGCTCTCCGGGCCTCACAGATACGCAGTATTTT.

The V and J genes are TRBV9 and TRBJ1-2; D is possibly TRBD1 (5 bases). The CDR3 consists of 12 residues. V lost 3 bases and J lost 8, with 11 bases in between. Germline assignment: CDR1 SGDLS and CDR2 YYNGEE. CDR3 region: CASSAGNYGYTF. For the CDR3, the DNA is TGTGCCAGCAGCGCAGGGAATTACGGCTACACCTTC.

This chain joins TRBV29-1 and TRBJ2-1; perhaps TRBD1 as D (5 bases). V lost 8 bases and J 9 bases, leaving 20 bases between the germline ends. CDR3 length: 13 residues. Per the germline V gene, CDR1 is SQVTM and CDR2 is ANQGSEA. The CDR3 reads CSTTRQPPGEQFF. The CDR3 DNA is TGCAGCACTACGAGACAGCCTCCAGGTGAGCAGTTCTTC.

This clone appeared once. CDR3 in DNA: TGTGCCAGCAGTCCGGAGGGGACTAGCGGGGGGGCCGGAGGAGATACGCAGTATTTT. This gives the protein CASSPEGTSGGAGGDTQYF. This chain connects TRBV27 to TRBJ2-3, with 16 bases that match TRBD2. CDR1 is MNHEY, CDR2 SMNVEV, per germline (reference sequence). The CDR3 spans 19 residues. V dropped 5 bases and J dropped 5; count of bases not matched to a gene: 13.

This chain connects TRBV5-1 to TRBJ2-1, with D hard to call. This CDR3 has 12 residues. Trimming took 1 base from V and 5 from J, leaving 4 bases between them. Germline loops: CDR1 SGHRS, CDR2 YFSETQ. CDR3: CASSLINNEQFF. CDR3 DNA sequence: TGCGCCAGCAGCTTGATAAACAATGAGCAGTTCTTC.

The chain links TRBV6-1 to TRBJ1-3, with TRBD1 matching 7 bases. With V trimmed by 2 bases and J by 0 bases, 7 bases remained unmatched. This CDR3 has 17 amino acids. The germline gives CDR1 MNHNS, CDR2 SASEGT. The CDR3 spells CASSELDRLLSGNTIYF. The CDR3, as DNA: TGTGCCAGCAGTGAATTGGACAGGCTTCTCTCTGGAAACACCATATATTTT.

The gene calls are TRBV9 and TRBJ2-6; the match to TRBD1 covers 8 bases. The CDR3 is 17 amino acids. Germline loops: CDR1 SGDLS, CDR2 YYNGEE. The junction had 4 bases not matched to a gene; V was cut back by 0 bases and J by 2 bases. CDR3 DNA: TGTGCCAGCAGCGTAGGGGCAGGGGGCCCTGGGGCCAACGTCCTGACTTTC. The encoded protein is CASSVGAGGPGANVLTF.

J is TRBJ2-2 and V is TRBV18, with D unclear. Trimming shortened V by 0 bases and J by 2 bases, and 7 bases separated the two germline ends. Per the germline V gene, CDR1 is KGHSH and CDR2 is LQKENI. There are 15 residues in the CDR3. Written as DNA, the CDR3 is TGTGCCAGCTCACCACCGGCAGTTAACACCGGGGAGCTGTTTTTT. Translation gives CASSPPAVNTGELFF.

The chain joins TRBV7-8 to TRBJ1-1; a weak D match, TRBD1 (6 bases). Per the germline V gene, CDR1 is SGHVS and CDR2 is FQNEAQ. The CDR3 consists of 15 residues. V dropped 4 bases and J dropped 11 bases, with 23 bases sitting between them. This CDR3 reads CASSSGGGTFPLAFF. The CDR3 DNA reads as TGTGCCAGCAGCTCCGGGGGGGGGACATTTCCGCTGGCTTTCTTT.

This clone was counted a single time. The chain combines TRBV7-2 with TRBJ2-1; TRBD1 matches at 9 bases. Germline V gene data show CDR1 as SGHTA and CDR2 as FQGNSA. The CDR3 spans 16 residues. Trimming at V came to 5 bases and at J to 5 bases, leaving 10 bases not matched to a gene. CDR3 DNA sequence: TGTGCCAGCAGCGCAGGACAGGGGCACCCACACAATGAGCAGTTCTTC. Translation gives CASSAGQGHPHNEQFF.

This clone turned up a few times. The rearrangement joins TRBV5-4 to TRBJ1-5; D gene ambiguous. Germline CDR1 is SGHNT and CDR2 is YYREEE (reference sequence). V was trimmed by 2 bases and J by 2 bases, leaving 5 bases between them. There are 13 residues in the CDR3. CDR3 in DNA: TGTGCCAGCAGCTTTGGCGGCAATCAGCCCCAGCATTTT. It translates to CASSFGGNQPQHF.